A single sample is the source of the 11 T cell receptor beta chains below, sequenced in a study of blood T cells in healthy people across ages. Through a sample-barcoded 5' primer and a J-beta primer mix, a second PCR was run for roughly 7 to 11 cycles. Each CDR3 protein gets one entry after TCRdb re-called the 5' RACE reads with MiXCR. The data hold approximately 820,000 distinct CDR3 sequences, with approximately 48% observed a single time. Sequenced input: blood. The receptors were sampled from a man aged 55-75 years in good health.

This clonotype was seen only once. The J gene is TRBJ2-1, the V gene TRBV2, with TRBD1 identical over 8 bases. The trim removed 8 bases at V and 10 bases at J, leaving 7 bases unmatched. Germline V gene sequence: CDR1 SNHLY, CDR2 FYNNEI. The CDR3 extends over 12 amino acids. The CDR3 loop is CASDRGIYEQFF. CDR3 coding DNA: TGTGCCAGCGACAGGGGAATCTACGAGCAGTTCTTC. Variable domain in full (rest from reference TRBV2 and TRBJ2-1): EPEVTQTPSHQVTQMGQEVILRCVPISNHLYFYWYRQILGQKVEFLVSFYNNEISEKSEIFDDQFSVERPDGSNFTLKIRSTKLEDSAMYFCASDRGIYEQFFGPGTRLTVL.

The sample holds a few counts of this clonotype. The CDR3 coding sequence is TGTGCCAGCAGCTCCTTTGGGGGTACAGATACGCAGTATTTT. Amino acids: CASSSFGGTDTQYF. V is TRBV7-9 and J is TRBJ2-3; the D call may be TRBD1 or TRBD2 (5 bases each). CDR1 SEHNR and CDR2 FQNEAQ come from the germline V gene (reference sequence). Trimming cost V 4 bases and J 3 bases, with 11 bases left between them. This CDR3 is 14 amino acids long.

The chain uses TRBV5-1 and TRBJ2-2; 11 bases line up with TRBD1. Trimming at V came to 5 bases and at J to 7 bases, leaving 7 bases not matched to a gene. Looked up from germline, CDR1 is SGHRS and CDR2 is YFSETQ. This CDR3 is built from 15 residues. CDR3 residues: CASSPGQGAGGELFF. The CDR3 DNA reads TGCGCCAGCAGTCCAGGACAGGGGGCTGGCGGGGAGCTGTTTTTT.

This clonotype was detected a few times. The chain recombines TRBV7-3 with TRBJ2-1; 15 bases line up with TRBD2. Germline CDR1 and CDR2: SGHTA and FQGTGA. CDR3 length: 20 residues. V dropped 2 bases and J dropped 4; count of bases not matched to a gene: 12. The CDR3 DNA reads TGTGCCAGCAGCTTAGCCCAAATCGGACTAGCGGGGGGGGATTACAATGAGCAGTTCTTC. Residues: CASSLAQIGLAGGDYNEQFF.

This clonotype has only one observation. The chain recombines TRBV27 with TRBJ2-3; D is unclear. The germline CDR1 and CDR2 sequences are MNHEY and SMNVEV (reference sequence). This CDR3 is built from 13 residues. V was trimmed by 5 bases and J by 2 bases, leaving 8 bases between them. The CDR3 loop is CASSRLATDTQYF. CDR3 coding DNA: TGTGCCAGCAGTCGGTTGGCCACAGATACGCAGTATTTT.

The chain links TRBV7-8 to TRBJ2-1, with 8 nucleotides matching TRBD2. The CDR3 totals 13 residues. In germline, CDR1 is SGHVS, CDR2 FQNEAQ. V shed 3 bases, J shed 13 bases, and the junction held 8 bases outside the gene matches. DNA for the CDR3: TGTGCCAGCAGCTTTCAGCGGGGGCCTAATCAGTTCTTC. Its translation: CASSFQRGPNQFF.

This chain connects TRBV5-1 to TRBJ2-5, with D hard to call. Looked up from germline, CDR1 is SGHRS and CDR2 is YFSETQ. The CDR3 length is 13 residues. V lost 4 bases to trimming and J lost 8 bases, with 15 bases between them. The chain's CDR3 is CASSAESAGTQYF. In nucleotides, the CDR3 is TGCGCCAGCAGCGCGGAGTCAGCAGGAACCCAGTACTTC.

The chain employs TRBV3-1 and TRBJ1-1; 8 nucleotides match TRBD1. V gave up 3 bases and J gave up 1 base; unmatched junction bases: 1. This CDR3 is built from 14 residues. Germline V gene lookup returns CDR1 LGHDT and CDR2 YNNKEL (reference sequence). The CDR3 loop is CASSHGQGNTEAFF. CDR3 in DNA: TGTGCCAGCAGCCATGGACAGGGGAACACTGAAGCTTTCTTT.

This chain connects TRBV20-1 to TRBJ2-3; D gene uncertain. Germline CDR1 DFQATT, CDR2 SNEGSKA (reference sequence). The V gene lost 6 bases and the J gene lost 2 bases, with 9 bases spanning the gap. The length of the CDR3 is 12 residues. As DNA, the CDR3 is TGCAGTGCGGGCCCCCCCACAGATACGCAGTATTTT. Its translation: CSAGPPTDTQYF.

In the case of this clonotype: At one end the junction does not follow the germline gene, possibly because of a read error. V is TRBV6-5 and J is TRBJ1-2; D is unresolved. This CDR3 has 14 residues. Per the germline V gene, CDR1 is MNHEY and CDR2 is SVGAGI. CDR3 region: CARSRDGNYYGYTF. The CDR3 DNA follows: TGTGCCCGCAGTCGAGACGGAAACTACTATGGCTACACCTTC.

The chain has TRBV4-3 and TRBJ1-5; tentatively, D is TRBD1 (5 bases). CDR3 size: 15 residues. In germline, CDR1 is LGHNA, CDR2 YSLEER. The germline V and J ends were trimmed by 0 bases and 7 bases, with 13 bases remaining between them. This CDR3 reads CASSQDRQIGQPQHF. The DNA of the CDR3 is TGCGCCAGCAGCCAAGACCGACAGATCGGGCAGCCCCAGCATTTT.